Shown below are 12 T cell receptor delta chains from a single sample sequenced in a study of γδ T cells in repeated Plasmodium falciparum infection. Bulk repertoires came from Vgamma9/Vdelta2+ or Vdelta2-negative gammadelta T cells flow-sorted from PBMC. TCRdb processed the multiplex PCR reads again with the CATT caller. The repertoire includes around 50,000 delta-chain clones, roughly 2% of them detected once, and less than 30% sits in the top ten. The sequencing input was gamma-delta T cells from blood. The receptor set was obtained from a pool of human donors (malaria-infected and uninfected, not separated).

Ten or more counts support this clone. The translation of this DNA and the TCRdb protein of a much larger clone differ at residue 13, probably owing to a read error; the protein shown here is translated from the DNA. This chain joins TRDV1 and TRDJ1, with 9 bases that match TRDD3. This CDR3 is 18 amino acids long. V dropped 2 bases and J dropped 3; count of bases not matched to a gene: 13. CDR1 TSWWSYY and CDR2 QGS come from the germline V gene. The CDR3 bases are TGTGCTCTTGGGGAAAGAGGGGGATACCTTCATCACGCCGATAAACTCATCTTT. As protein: CALGERGGYLHHADKLIF.

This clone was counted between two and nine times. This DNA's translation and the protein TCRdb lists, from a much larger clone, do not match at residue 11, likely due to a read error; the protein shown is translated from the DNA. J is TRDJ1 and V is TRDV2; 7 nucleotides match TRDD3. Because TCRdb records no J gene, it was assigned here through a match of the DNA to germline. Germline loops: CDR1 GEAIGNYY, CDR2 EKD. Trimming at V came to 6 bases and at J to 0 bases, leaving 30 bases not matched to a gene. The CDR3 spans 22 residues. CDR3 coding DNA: TGTGCCTGTCCCCGTAATCGGGAAGGGGGATTCAACCACCCACTGTACACCGATAAACTCATCTTT. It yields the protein CACPRNREGGFNHPLYTDKLIF.

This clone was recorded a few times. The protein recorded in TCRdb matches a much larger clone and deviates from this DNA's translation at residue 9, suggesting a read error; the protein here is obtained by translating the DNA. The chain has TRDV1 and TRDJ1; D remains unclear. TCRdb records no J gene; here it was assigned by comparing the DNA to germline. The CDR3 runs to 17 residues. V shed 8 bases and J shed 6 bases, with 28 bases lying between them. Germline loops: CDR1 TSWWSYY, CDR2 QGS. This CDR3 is CALCLIHDCRRDHKLIF. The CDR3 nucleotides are TGTGCTCTTTGTCTGATCCATGACTGTCGTCGGGACCATAAACTCATCTTT.

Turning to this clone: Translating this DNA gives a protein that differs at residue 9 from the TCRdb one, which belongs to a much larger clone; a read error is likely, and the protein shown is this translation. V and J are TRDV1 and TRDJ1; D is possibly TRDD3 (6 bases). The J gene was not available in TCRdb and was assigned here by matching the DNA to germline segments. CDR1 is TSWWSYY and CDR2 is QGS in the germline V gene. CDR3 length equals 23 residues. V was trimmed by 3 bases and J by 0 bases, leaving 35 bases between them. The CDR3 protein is CALGDRGGYLFGGPTRYTDKLIF. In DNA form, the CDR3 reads TGTGCTCTTGGGGACCGGGGAGGGTACCTCTTTGGGGGTCCCACCAGATACACCGATAAACTCATCTTT.

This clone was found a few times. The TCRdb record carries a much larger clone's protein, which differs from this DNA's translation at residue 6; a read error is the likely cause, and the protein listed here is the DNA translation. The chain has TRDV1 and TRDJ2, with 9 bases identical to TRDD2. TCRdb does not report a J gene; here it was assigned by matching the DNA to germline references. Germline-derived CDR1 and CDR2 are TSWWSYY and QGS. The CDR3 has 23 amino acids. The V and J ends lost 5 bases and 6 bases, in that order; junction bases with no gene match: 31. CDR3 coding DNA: TGTGCTCTTGGGTTACTCTCCCTTACCTTCCTACTGGAAAATACCATATGGTCAGCACAACTCTTCTTT. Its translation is CALGLLSLTFLLENTIWSAQLFF.

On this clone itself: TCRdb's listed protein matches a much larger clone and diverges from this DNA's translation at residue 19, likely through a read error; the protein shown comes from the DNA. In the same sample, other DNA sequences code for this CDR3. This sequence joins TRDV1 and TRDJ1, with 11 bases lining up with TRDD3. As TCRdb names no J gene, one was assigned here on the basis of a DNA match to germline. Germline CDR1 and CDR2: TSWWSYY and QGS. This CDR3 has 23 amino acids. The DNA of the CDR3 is TGTGCTCTTGGGTCAACTTGGGCGGCTCCCTTCCTGTTTGGGGGATACGACACCGAGAAACTCATCTTT. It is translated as CALGSTWAAPFLFGGYDTEKLIF.

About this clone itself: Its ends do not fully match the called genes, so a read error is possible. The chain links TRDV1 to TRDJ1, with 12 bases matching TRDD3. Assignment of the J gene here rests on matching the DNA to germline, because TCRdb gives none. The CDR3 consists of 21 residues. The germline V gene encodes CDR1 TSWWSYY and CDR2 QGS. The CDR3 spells CALGERTFYWGILEYTNKLIF. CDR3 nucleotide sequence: TGTGCTCTTGGGGAACGAACTTTCTACTGGGGGATACTCGAGTACACCAATAAACTCATCTTT.

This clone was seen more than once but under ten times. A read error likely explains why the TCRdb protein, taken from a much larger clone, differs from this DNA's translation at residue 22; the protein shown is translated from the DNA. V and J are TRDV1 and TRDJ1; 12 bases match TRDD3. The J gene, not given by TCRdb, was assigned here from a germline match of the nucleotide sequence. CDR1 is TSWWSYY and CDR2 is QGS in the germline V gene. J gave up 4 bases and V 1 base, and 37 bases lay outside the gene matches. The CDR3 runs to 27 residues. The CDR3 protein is CALGEPDGEVSGSILGDTLTSIDKLIF. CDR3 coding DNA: TGTGCTCTTGGGGAACCCGATGGGGAAGTCTCCGGGTCCATACTGGGGGATACACTCACATCTATCGATAAACTCATCTTT.

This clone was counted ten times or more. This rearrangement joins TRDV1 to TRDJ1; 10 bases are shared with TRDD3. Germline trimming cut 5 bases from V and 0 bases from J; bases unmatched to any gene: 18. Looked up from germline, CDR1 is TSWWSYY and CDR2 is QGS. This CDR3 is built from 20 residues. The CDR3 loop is CALGPQPLFRTGGYTDKLIF. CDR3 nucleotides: TGTGCTCTTGGGCCCCAGCCTCTCTTCCGCACTGGGGGATACACCGATAAACTCATCTTT.

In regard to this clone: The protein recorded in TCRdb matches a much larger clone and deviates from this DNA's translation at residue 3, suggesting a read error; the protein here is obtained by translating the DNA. CDR3 nucleotide sequence: TGTGCTCCTGGGGAACCGGTCCTTCAAACTGGGGGCCAGATCAACTCCTGGGACACCCGACAGATGTTTTTC. Translating it yields CAPGEPVLQTGGQINSWDTRQMFF. The V gene is TRDV1, the J gene TRDJ3; 8 bases match TRDD3. Here the J gene came from matching the DNA to germline, since TCRdb omits it. The CDR3 is 24 residues long. Germline CDR1 reads TSWWSYY; CDR2 reads QGS.

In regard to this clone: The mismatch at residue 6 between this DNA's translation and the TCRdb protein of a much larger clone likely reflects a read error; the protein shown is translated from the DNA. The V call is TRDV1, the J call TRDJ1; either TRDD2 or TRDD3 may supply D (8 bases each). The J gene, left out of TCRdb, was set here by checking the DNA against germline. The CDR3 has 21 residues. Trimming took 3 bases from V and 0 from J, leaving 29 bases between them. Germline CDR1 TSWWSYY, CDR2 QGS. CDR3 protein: CALGDSSYAVLGVIYTDKLIF. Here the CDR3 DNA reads TGTGCTCTTGGGGATTCTTCCTACGCCGTACTGGGGGTTATATACACCGATAAACTCATCTTT.

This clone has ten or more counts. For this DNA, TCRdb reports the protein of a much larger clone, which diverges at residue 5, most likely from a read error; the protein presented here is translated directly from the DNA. CDR3 nucleotides: TGTGCCTTCCCACACTTTGCTTATTACACCGATAAACTCATCTTT. Translating it yields CAFPHFAYYTDKLIF. The chain couples TRDV3 to TRDJ1; no clear D gene. V lost 3 bases and J 0 bases, leaving 17 bases between the germline ends. CDR3 length: 15 amino acids. In germline, CDR1 is TVYSNPD, CDR2 GDNSRS (reference sequence).